The 12 T cell receptor beta chains listed next were all sequenced from one sample in a study of blood T cell repertoires in COVID-19. Assay: immunoSEQ multiplex PCR; the TCRdb copy retains only in-frame clones and omits some. The sample holds more than 80,000 clones; 70% to 90% are singletons and the top ten take over 4%. What was sequenced was peripheral blood. The receptors here all came from a man aged 40-49 years with acute or convalescent COVID-19.

The chain joins TRBV11-2 to TRBJ2-7, with 7 bases lining up with TRBD2. The CDR3 runs to 15 residues. Trimming cost V 5 bases and J 6 bases; bases outside gene matches: 13. Per germline, CDR1 SGHAT and CDR2 FQNNGV. The CDR3 nucleotides are TGTGCCAGCAGCCCACGCCTGGGAGGGGAAAGCGAGCAGTACTTC. Its protein is CASSPRLGGESEQYF.

This clone has more than one count but fewer than ten. The chain recombines TRBV7-6 with TRBJ2-7; weak D call: TRBD2 (5 bases). The CDR3 runs to 15 residues. The V end lost 4 bases, the J end lost 2 bases, and 15 bases lay between the germline ends. Germline lookup yields CDR1 SGHVS and CDR2 FNYEAQ. CDR3 sequence reads: CASSSAEGSTYEQYF. The CDR3 coding sequence is TGTGCCAGCAGCTCCGCCGAGGGCAGCACCTACGAGCAGTACTTC.

In this sample, this clone turned up a few times. The rearrangement uses TRBV6-6 and TRBJ1-2; D call uncertain. Trimming left V 4 bases short and J 3 bases short, with 9 bases between. The CDR3 is 13 amino acids. Germline loops: CDR1 MNHNY, CDR2 SVGAGI (reference sequence). CDR3 protein: CASSFRQDYGYTF. CDR3 in DNA: TGTGCCAGCAGTTTCAGGCAGGACTATGGCTACACCTTC.

The chain employs TRBV5-6 and TRBJ2-2; 8 bases map to TRBD2. Germline CDR1 SGHDT, CDR2 YYEEEE. CDR3 length equals 16 residues. J was trimmed by 0 bases and V by 4 bases; bases with no gene match: 5. CDR3 amino acids: CASSPLAGSNTGELFF. Written as DNA, the CDR3 is TGTGCCAGCAGCCCCCTAGCGGGTTCGAACACCGGGGAGCTGTTTTTT.

The chain uses TRBV29-1 and TRBJ2-2; no reliable D call. Trimming stripped 3 bases from V and 7 bases from J, with 9 bases between. The CDR3 runs 12 residues. The V gene's germline CDR1 is SQVTM and CDR2 ANQGSEA. The CDR3 nucleotides are TGCAGCGTTGAGGTTACGGGCGGGGAGCTGTTTTTT. It yields the protein CSVEVTGGELFF.

This chain uses TRBV7-6 with TRBJ2-1; TRBD2 might be the D (6 bases). Germline loops: CDR1 SGHVS, CDR2 FNYEAQ. CDR3 length: 15 residues. V was shortened by 5 bases and J by 4 bases, with 15 bases between the two germline ends. This chain's CDR3 is CASSPGGGEYNEQFF. The CDR3 DNA reads TGTGCCAGCAGCCCCGGAGGAGGGGAGTACAATGAGCAGTTCTTC.

The chain couples TRBV7-9 to TRBJ2-7; 7 bases align to TRBD1. The CDR3 consists of 14 residues. The germline V gene has CDR1 SEHNR and CDR2 FQNEAQ (reference sequence). V lost 5 bases, J lost 5 bases, and 9 bases stayed unmatched. The CDR3, as DNA: TGTGCCAGCAGCAATGACAGGGATTTGGACGAGCAGTACTTC. This translates into CASSNDRDLDEQYF.

CDR3 in amino acids: CASGLVAKDRGTDTQYF. The CDR3 nucleotides read TGTGCTAGTGGTTTGGTCGCTAAGGACAGGGGCACAGATACGCAGTATTTT. V usage is TRBV12-5 and J usage is TRBJ2-3, with TRBD1 matching 8 bases. Germline V gene data show CDR1 as LGHNT and CDR2 as FRNRAP. This CDR3 has 17 amino acids. J was trimmed by 1 base and V by 0 bases; bases with no gene match: 6.

The chain recombines TRBV2 with TRBJ1-5; the D gene is possibly TRBD1 (6 bases). Germline V gene lookup returns CDR1 SNHLY and CDR2 FYNNEI. The V and J ends lost 5 bases and 4 bases respectively, with 15 bases between them. This CDR3 region has 15 residues. The CDR3 loop reads CASSFGGGENQPQHF. As DNA, the CDR3 is TGTGCCAGCAGTTTTGGCGGGGGCGAGAATCAGCCCCAGCATTTT.

A few counts support this clone. The V call is TRBV29-1, the J call TRBJ2-1, with TRBD2 identical over 11 bases. CDR1 is SQVTM, CDR2 ANQGSEA, per germline. V gave up 5 bases and J gave up 8 bases; unmatched junction bases: 5. The CDR3 runs to 13 residues. CDR3 bases: TGCAGCGTTTTAGTTAGCGGGAGGGATGAGCAGTTCTTC. It yields the protein CSVLVSGRDEQFF.

CDR3: CASSQEGPGERGGYTF. The CDR3 bases are TGCGCCAGCAGCCAAGAGGGTCCGGGGGAAAGGGGTGGCTACACCTTC. This chain uses TRBV4-3 with TRBJ1-2, with D perhaps matching TRBD1 (5 bases). CDR3 length: 16 residues. Germline CDR1 reads LGHNA; CDR2 reads YSLEER. V was cut by 0 bases and J by 7 bases, with 18 bases left in between.

This clone was found once. The V and J genes are TRBV5-8 and TRBJ2-5; 9 bases fit TRBD1. J was trimmed by 4 bases and V by 2 bases; bases with no gene match: 6. The CDR3 has 15 amino acids. The germline V gene encodes CDR1 SGHTS and CDR2 YDEGEE. The CDR3 DNA reads as TGTGCCAGCAGCTTTTCACAGGGGGCGGGAGAGACCCAGTACTTC. Amino acids: CASSFSQGAGETQYF.